This T cell receptor beta chain was observed in a study of OX40 agonist ivuxolimab in advanced cancers. Study at large: Ivuxolimab, an agonistic anti-OX40 (CD134) antibody, was given to patients. Study results and limitations: The authors also found low normalized T-cell clonal expansion in some nonresponders.

Profiled with immunoSEQ multiplex PCR; TCRdb holds only in-frame clones, not every one. The table shows about 80,000 clones, with approximately 84% occurring only once. As concerns this clone: Antigen: not known.

V was trimmed by 0 bases and J by 1 base, leaving 7 bases between them. Germline V CDR1 and CDR2: SGHNT, YYREEE (reference sequence). CDR3 length: 14 amino acids. With baseline, cycle 4 day 1, and cycle 7 day 1 as timepoints, blood was sampled. This chain links TRBV5-4 with TRBJ2-5; D remains unclear. The sequencing used CD4+ or CD8+ T cells sorted from blood, collected in a trial of the OX40 agonist ivuxolimab. This TCR was sampled from an adult with an advanced solid tumor such as melanoma, head and neck, liver or kidney cancer. The CDR3: CASSLEPAQETQYF. The CDR3, as DNA: TGTGCCAGCAGCTTGGAGCCAGCCCAAGAGACCCAGTACTTC.